The 20 T cell receptor beta chains listed next were all sequenced from one sample in a study of T cells in Graves' hyperthyroidism and ophthalmopathy (dated 2019 in TCRdb). Libraries were prepared through multiplex PCR. The instrument given in TCRdb is Illumina HiSeq 2000. Amplification of TCR beta CDR3 regions was carried out from RNA transcripts. The TCR CDR3 was subjected to a first round of RT-PCR using the HTBI primer set and the Qiagen OneStep RT-PCR kit. TCRdb cleaned the public reads at Q25 with fastp, built clones with MiXCR and kept in-frame beta chains. Entries are consolidated by CDR3 protein sequence, retaining the most common genes and DNA. Recorded for this sample are some 600,000 distinct CDR3 sequences; roughly 13% of them occurred a single time. Roughly 5.7% of the sample is held by the ten biggest clonotypes. Sequenced sample: blood. Receptor source: a woman aged 25 to 39 with Graves' hyperthyroidism that later progressed to Graves' ophthalmopathy.

J is TRBJ1-2 and V is TRBV12-3 or TRBV12-4; 8 bases map to TRBD1. The trim removed 7 bases at V and 6 bases at J, leaving 13 bases unmatched. The CDR3 covers 15 residues. CDR3 coding DNA: TGTGCCAGCACCAGGGGGGTTCAGGGGGCAGATGGCTACACCTTC. It specifies CASTRGVQGADGYTF.

Remarks on this clonotype: A much larger clone sits a single nucleotide away, making a read error possible. The chain employs TRBV20-1 and TRBJ1-5, with no clear D. Germline V gene lookup returns CDR1 DFQATT and CDR2 SNEGSKA (reference sequence). The CDR3 covers 12 residues. The CDR3 region has the DNA TGCAGTGCTAGGGTAAGCAATCACCCCCAGCATTTT. It codes for CSARVSNHPQHF.

This clonotype was recorded many times. The genes are TRBV20-1 and TRBJ2-5, with 8 bases fitting TRBD2. This CDR3 spans 12 amino acids. The germline V gene encodes CDR1 DFQATT and CDR2 SNEGSKA (reference sequence). Losses at the gene ends were 5 bases for V and 5 bases for J; bases not matched to a gene: 4. The CDR3 spells CSAPRLAETQYF. The CDR3 DNA follows: TGCAGTGCTCCGAGACTAGCGGAGACCCAGTACTTC.

This clonotype occurred many times. CDR3: CASTRSGSATNEKLFF. DNA for the CDR3: TGTGCCAGCACCCGCTCAGGTTCTGCAACTAATGAAAAACTGTTTTTT. V usage is TRBV2 and J usage is TRBJ1-4; no firm D call. Germline CDR1 reads SNHLY; CDR2 reads FYNNEI. Trimming cost V 7 bases and J 0 bases, with 15 bases left between them. The CDR3 has 16 residues.

The chain is built from TRBV28 and TRBJ2-4; the D gene is possibly TRBD2 (6 bases). This CDR3 has 16 residues. Trimming cost V 2 bases and J 2 bases, with 13 bases left between them. Germline CDR1 and CDR2: MDHEN and SYDVKM. This chain's CDR3 is CASSLNSGRTKNIQYF. The DNA of the CDR3 is TGTGCCAGCAGTTTAAATTCAGGGAGGACCAAAAACATTCAGTACTTC.

This clonotype was recorded a few times. The chain links TRBV29-1 to TRBJ2-5; the D gene is possibly TRBD2 (6 bases). The CDR3 contains 14 residues. Deletions cut 7 bases from V and 5 bases from J, with 20 bases between. Germline CDR1 and CDR2: SQVTM and ANQGSEA. The CDR3 reads CSGGLRLGGETQYF. As DNA, the CDR3 is TGCAGCGGCGGATTACGACTAGGCGGGGAGACCCAGTACTTC.

A remark on this clonotype: A much bigger clone sits one base away, suggesting this may be a read error. The chain employs TRBV2 and TRBJ1-5; unclear D gene. The CDR3 spans 14 residues. Germline V lookup: CDR1 SNHLY, CDR2 FYNNEI. CDR3 in DNA: TGTGCCAGCAGTGAAGAGCCCAGCAATCGGCCCCAGCATTTT. Amino acids: CASSEEPSNRPQHF.

The rearrangement uses TRBV19 and TRBJ2-1; 7 bases are shared with TRBD2. In germline, CDR1 is LNHDA, CDR2 SQIVND (reference sequence). The CDR3 length is 15 residues. The J segment lost 0 bases and the V segment lost 8 bases, leaving 7 bases of the junction unmatched. Here the CDR3 reads CASGSLAVSYNEQFF. CDR3 in DNA: TGTGCCAGTGGATCCCTAGCGGTCTCCTACAATGAGCAGTTCTTC.

Notes on this clonotype: This may come from a read error, since a much larger clone is one base off. J is TRBJ2-1 and V is TRBV9, with TRBD1 matching over 11 bases. This CDR3 region has 20 residues. Germline CDR1 reads SGDLS; CDR2 reads YYNGEE. V shed 7 bases and J 8 bases; nucleotides not matched to a gene: 26. Written as DNA, the CDR3 is TGTGCCAGCGGCACGAGGCGAGTCTGGAGCGGACAGGGGGCGATATATGAGCAGTTCTTC. It specifies CASGTRRVWSGQGAIYEQFF.

In the case of this clonotype: With a much larger clone just one base away, this may be a read error. The chain uses TRBV27 and TRBJ2-3, with D unclear. CDR1 is MNHEY, CDR2 SMNVEV, per germline (reference sequence). The CDR3 spans 14 residues. Trimming removed 8 bases at V and 2 bases at J, with 14 bases between. Written as DNA, the CDR3 is TGTGCCAGCTTAAAAGGCGTGTCCACAGATACGCAGTATTTT. Protein: CASLKGVSTDTQYF.

This clonotype has ten or more counts. CDR3 nucleotide sequence: TGTGCCAGCTCACCCAACAGCCAAGGAAACTATGGCTACACCTTC. It translates to CASSPNSQGNYGYTF. The rearrangement uses TRBV18 and TRBJ1-2; D gene ambiguous. Germline V lookup: CDR1 KGHSH, CDR2 LQKENI. Trimming removed 3 bases from V and 2 bases from J, with 13 bases in between. The CDR3 has 15 amino acids.

This clonotype occurred many times. The V gene is TRBV14, the J gene TRBJ1-1; no clear D. Germline values: CDR1 SGHDN, CDR2 FVKESK. The V gene lost 5 bases and the J gene lost 4 bases, with 14 bases spanning the gap. The CDR3 totals 14 residues. The CDR3 DNA reads TGTGCCAGCAGCAAAGGGATGGTAAGCACTGAAGCTTTCTTT. As protein: CASSKGMVSTEAFF.

In nucleotides, the CDR3 is TGTGCCACCAGTGCCGCCACAGGGGGCTGGCAGCCCCAGCATTTT. Protein sequence: CATSAATGGWQPQHF. The chain carries TRBV24-1 and TRBJ1-5; TRBD1 matches 9 bases. CDR1 and CDR2 from the germline V gene are KGHDR and SFDVKD. The V gene end was trimmed by 5 bases and the J gene end by 7 bases; junction bases not matched to a gene: 8. CDR3 length equals 15 residues.

In this sample, this clonotype turned up many times. This chain joins TRBV2 and TRBJ1-1; unclear D gene. This CDR3 contains 15 residues. The germline gives CDR1 SNHLY, CDR2 FYNNEI. With 7 bases removed from V and 1 base from J, the gap between germline ends came to 16 bases. This chain's CDR3 is CASTGSSLRNTEAFF. CDR3 sequence (DNA): TGTGCCAGCACCGGCAGCTCCTTGAGGAACACTGAAGCTTTCTTT.

This clonotype occurred many times. The J gene is TRBJ1-2, the V gene TRBV10-3; weak D call: TRBD1 (5 bases). The CDR3 loop spans 14 amino acids. The germline gives CDR1 ENHRY, CDR2 SYGVKD. The V gene lost 7 bases and the J gene lost 8 bases, with 20 bases spanning the gap. CDR3 sequence reads: CAITPGASSKGYTF. DNA of the CDR3: TGTGCCATCACCCCCGGGGCCTCAAGTAAGGGCTACACCTTC.

Ten or more counts support this clonotype. This chain links TRBV19 with TRBJ2-3; 15 bases are a match to TRBD2. With V trimmed by 8 bases and J by 2 bases, 2 bases remained unmatched. Germline-derived CDR1 and CDR2 are LNHDA and SQIVND (reference sequence). This CDR3 contains 15 residues. The CDR3 is CASGLAGGNTDTQYF. CDR3 DNA: TGTGCCAGTGGACTAGCGGGAGGGAACACAGATACGCAGTATTTT.

This clonotype appeared a few times. The V call is TRBV4-1, the J call TRBJ2-7, with TRBD1 as a possible D gene (6 bases). V lost 4 bases and J 5 bases, leaving 12 bases between the germline ends. The CDR3 covers 13 residues. Per germline, CDR1 MGHRA and CDR2 YSYEKL. The CDR3 DNA reads as TGCGCCAGCAGCCCCCACCGGGACAACGAGCAGTACTTC. Its protein is CASSPHRDNEQYF.

This clonotype was observed a few times. The rearrangement joins TRBV24-1 to TRBJ2-1, with a possible D match to TRBD2 (6 bases). Germline-derived CDR1 and CDR2 are KGHDR and SFDVKD. V lost 0 bases to trimming and J lost 2 bases, with 7 bases between them. The CDR3 consists of 15 residues. CDR3 protein: CATSDLRETYNEQFF. CDR3 in DNA: TGTGCCACCAGTGATTTGCGGGAGACCTACAATGAGCAGTTCTTC.

There are many counts of this clonotype. The chain has TRBV6-2 or TRBV6-3 and TRBJ1-2; D possibly corresponds to TRBD1 (5 bases). Germline V lookup: CDR1 MNHEY, CDR2 SVGEGT. The CDR3 is made up of 12 amino acids. Trimming removed 1 base from V and 8 bases from J, with 8 bases in between. The CDR3 sequence is CASSYWGDGYTF. The CDR3 DNA follows: TGTGCCAGCAGTTACTGGGGGGACGGCTACACCTTC.

This clonotype was observed at least ten times. V and J are TRBV11-1 and TRBJ1-6; 7 bases are a match to TRBD1. The CDR3 extends over 14 amino acids. Germline values: CDR1 SGHAT, CDR2 FQDESV (reference sequence). Unmatched junction bases numbered 4, after V lost 3 bases and J lost 8 bases. In DNA form, the CDR3 reads TGTGCCAGCAGCTTTAACAGGGGTGATTCACCCCTCCACTTT. Translation: CASSFNRGDSPLHF.